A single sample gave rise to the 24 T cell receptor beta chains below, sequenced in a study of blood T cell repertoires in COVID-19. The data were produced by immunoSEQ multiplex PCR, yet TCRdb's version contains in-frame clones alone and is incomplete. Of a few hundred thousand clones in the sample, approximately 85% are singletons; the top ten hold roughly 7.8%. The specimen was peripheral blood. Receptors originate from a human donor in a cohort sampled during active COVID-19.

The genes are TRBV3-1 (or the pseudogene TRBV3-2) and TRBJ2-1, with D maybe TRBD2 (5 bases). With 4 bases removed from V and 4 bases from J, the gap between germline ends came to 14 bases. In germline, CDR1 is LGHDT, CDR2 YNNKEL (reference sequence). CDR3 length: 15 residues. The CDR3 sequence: CASSLGLPQYNEQFF. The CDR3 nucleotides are TGTGCCAGCAGCCTCGGACTCCCACAATACAATGAGCAGTTCTTC.

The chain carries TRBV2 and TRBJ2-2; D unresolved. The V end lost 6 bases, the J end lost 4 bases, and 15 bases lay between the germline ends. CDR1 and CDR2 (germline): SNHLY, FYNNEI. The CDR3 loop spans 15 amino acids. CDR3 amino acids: CASSIILGPTGELFF. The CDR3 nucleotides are TGTGCCAGCAGCATAATACTGGGCCCCACCGGGGAGCTGTTTTTT.

The CDR3 bases are TGTGCCAGCAGTGCCGCAGGGGGCGGATTTGGCAATCAGCCCCAGCATTTT. Protein sequence: CASSAAGGGFGNQPQHF. V and J are TRBV27 and TRBJ1-5; TRBD1 aligns across 8 bases. The CDR3 spans 17 residues. The germline CDR1 and CDR2 sequences are MNHEY and SMNVEV (reference sequence). V was pared by 5 bases and J by 2 bases, with 11 bases of the junction left unmatched.

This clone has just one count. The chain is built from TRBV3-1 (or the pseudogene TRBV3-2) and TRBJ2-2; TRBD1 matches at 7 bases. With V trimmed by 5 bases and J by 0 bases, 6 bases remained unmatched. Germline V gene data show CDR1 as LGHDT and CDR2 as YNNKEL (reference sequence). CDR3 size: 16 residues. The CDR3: CASSYGQVPNTGELFF. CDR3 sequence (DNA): TGTGCCAGCAGCTATGGACAGGTACCGAACACCGGGGAGCTGTTTTTT.

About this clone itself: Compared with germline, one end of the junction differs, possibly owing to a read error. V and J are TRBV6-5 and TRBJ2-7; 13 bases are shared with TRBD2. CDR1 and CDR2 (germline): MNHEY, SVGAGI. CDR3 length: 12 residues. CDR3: CASRRTSGGTHF. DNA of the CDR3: TGTGCCAGCAGGAGGACTAGCGGGGGAACTCACTTC.

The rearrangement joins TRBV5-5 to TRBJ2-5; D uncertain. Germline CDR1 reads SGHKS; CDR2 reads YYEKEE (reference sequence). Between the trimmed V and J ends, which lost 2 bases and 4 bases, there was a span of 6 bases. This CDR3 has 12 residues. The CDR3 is CASSFGLETQYF. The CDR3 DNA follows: TGTGCCAGCAGCTTTGGCCTAGAGACCCAGTACTTC.

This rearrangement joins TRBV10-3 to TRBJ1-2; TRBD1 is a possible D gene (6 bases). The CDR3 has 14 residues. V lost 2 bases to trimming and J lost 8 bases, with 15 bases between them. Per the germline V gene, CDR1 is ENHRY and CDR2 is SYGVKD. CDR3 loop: CAISEIQGRTGYTF. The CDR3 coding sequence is TGTGCCATCAGTGAGATACAGGGAAGGACGGGCTACACCTTC.

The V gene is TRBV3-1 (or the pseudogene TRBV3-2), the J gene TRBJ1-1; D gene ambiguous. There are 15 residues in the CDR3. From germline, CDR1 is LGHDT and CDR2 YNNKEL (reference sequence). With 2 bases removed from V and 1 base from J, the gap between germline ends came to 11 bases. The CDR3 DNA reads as TGTGCCAGCAGCCAATTCCCCACAGCGAACACTGAAGCTTTCTTT. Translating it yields CASSQFPTANTEAFF.

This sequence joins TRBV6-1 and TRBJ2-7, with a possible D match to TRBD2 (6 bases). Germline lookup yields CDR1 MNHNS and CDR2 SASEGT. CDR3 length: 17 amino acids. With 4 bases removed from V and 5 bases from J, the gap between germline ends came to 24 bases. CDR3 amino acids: CASSVLYGQTSDNEQYF. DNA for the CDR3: TGTGCCAGCAGTGTACTCTATGGGCAGACTAGTGACAACGAGCAGTACTTC.

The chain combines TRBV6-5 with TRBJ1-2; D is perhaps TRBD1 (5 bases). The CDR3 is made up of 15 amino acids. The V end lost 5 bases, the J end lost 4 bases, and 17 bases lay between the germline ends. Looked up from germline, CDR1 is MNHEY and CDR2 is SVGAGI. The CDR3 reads CASSTRTGVRYGYTF. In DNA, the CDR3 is TGTGCCAGCAGTACGCGGACGGGGGTACGCTATGGCTACACCTTC.

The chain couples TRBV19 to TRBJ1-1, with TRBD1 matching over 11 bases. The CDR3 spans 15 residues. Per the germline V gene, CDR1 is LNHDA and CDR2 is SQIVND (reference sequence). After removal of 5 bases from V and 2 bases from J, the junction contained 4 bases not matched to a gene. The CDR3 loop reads CASSLGTGGNTEAFF. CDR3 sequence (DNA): TGTGCCAGTAGTCTCGGGACAGGGGGAAACACTGAAGCTTTCTTT.

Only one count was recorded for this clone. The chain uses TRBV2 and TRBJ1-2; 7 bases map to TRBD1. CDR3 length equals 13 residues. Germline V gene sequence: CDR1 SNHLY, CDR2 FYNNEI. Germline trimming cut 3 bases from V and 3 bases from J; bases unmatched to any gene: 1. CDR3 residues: CASSDRGYYGYTF. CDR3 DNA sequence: TGTGCCAGCAGTGACAGGGGGTACTATGGCTACACCTTC.

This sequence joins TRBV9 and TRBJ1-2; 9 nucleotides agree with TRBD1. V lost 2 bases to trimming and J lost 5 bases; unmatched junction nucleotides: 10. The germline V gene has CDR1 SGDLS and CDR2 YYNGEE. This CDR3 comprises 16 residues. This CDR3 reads CASSVSPGQGDYGYTF. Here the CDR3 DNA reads TGTGCCAGCAGCGTGTCCCCGGGACAGGGTGATTATGGCTACACCTTC.

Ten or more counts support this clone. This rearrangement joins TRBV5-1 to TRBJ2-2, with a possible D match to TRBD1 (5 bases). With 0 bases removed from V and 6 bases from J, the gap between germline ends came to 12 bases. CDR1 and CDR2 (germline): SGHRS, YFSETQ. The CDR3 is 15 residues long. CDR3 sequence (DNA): TGCGCCAGCAGCTTGGACGTAGGGGCTGCCGGGGAGCTGTTTTTT. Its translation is CASSLDVGAAGELFF.

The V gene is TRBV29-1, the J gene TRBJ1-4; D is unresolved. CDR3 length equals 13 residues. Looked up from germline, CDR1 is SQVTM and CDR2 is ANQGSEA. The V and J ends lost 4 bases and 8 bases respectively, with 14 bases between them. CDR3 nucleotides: TGCAGCGTTGTCGGCAGCGCTCGGGAAAAACTGTTTTTT. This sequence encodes CSVVGSAREKLFF.

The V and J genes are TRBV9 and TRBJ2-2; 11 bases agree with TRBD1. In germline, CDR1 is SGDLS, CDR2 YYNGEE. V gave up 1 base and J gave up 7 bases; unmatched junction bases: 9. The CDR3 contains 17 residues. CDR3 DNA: TGTGCCAGCAGCGTACTAGGACAGGGGGCTGAGATCGGGGAGCTGTTTTTT. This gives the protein CASSVLGQGAEIGELFF.

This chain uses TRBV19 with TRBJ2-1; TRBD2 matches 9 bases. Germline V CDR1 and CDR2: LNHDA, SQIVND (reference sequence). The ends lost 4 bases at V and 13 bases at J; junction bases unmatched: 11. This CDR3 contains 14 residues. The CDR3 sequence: CASSTPPRGGVQFF. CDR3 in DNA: TGTGCCAGTAGTACTCCCCCGCGGGGGGGAGTTCAGTTCTTC.

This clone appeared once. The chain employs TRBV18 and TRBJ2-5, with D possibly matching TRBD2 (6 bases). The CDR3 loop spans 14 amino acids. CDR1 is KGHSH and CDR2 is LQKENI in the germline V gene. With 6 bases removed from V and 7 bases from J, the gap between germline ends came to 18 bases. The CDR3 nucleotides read TGTGCCAGCTCCCAGGACTATTCCGGTAGGACCCAGTACTTC. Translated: CASSQDYSGRTQYF.

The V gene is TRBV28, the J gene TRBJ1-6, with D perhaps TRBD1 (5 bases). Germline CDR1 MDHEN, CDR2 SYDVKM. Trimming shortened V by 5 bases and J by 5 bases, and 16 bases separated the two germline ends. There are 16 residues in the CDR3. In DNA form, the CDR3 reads TGTGCCAGCAGTCGGCGGAGGGGTGAAAATAATTCACCCCTCCACTTT. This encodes CASSRRRGENNSPLHF.

The chain's CDR3 is CASSPRDTSYGYTF. In DNA, the CDR3 is TGTGCCAGCTCCCCCCGGGACACCTCCTATGGCTACACCTTC. V is TRBV6-6 and J is TRBJ1-2, with a possible D match to TRBD1 (6 bases). Germline V CDR1 and CDR2: MNHNY, SVGAGI (reference sequence). V was cut by 8 bases and J by 4 bases, with 17 bases left in between. The CDR3 covers 14 residues.

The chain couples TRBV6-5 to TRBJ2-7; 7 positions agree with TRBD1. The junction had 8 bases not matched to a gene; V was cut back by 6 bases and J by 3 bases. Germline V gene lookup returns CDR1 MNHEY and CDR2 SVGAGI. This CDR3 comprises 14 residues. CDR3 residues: CASSRDSLNYEQYF. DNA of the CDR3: TGTGCCAGCAGCCGGGACAGCCTTAACTACGAGCAGTACTTC.

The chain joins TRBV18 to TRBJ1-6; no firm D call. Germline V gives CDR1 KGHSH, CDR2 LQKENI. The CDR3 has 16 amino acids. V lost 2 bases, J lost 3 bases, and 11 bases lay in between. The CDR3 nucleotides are TGTGCCAGCTCACCAAACGAGAGTGGCTATAATTCACCCCTCCACTTT. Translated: CASSPNESGYNSPLHF.

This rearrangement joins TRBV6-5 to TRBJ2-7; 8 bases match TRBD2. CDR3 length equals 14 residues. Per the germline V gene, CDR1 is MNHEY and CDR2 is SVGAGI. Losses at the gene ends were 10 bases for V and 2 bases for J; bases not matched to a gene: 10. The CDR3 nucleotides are TGTGCCACCCTGGCACTAGCGGATACCTACGAGCAGTACTTC. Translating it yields CATLALADTYEQYF.

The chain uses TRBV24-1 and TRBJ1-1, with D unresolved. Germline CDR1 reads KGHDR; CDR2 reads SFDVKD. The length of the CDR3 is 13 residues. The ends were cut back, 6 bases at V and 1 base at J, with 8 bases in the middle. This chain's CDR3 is CATSNSENTEAFF. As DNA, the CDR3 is TGTGCCACCAGTAACAGTGAGAACACTGAAGCTTTCTTT.